The 2 T cell receptor beta chains in this list originate from one sample, sequenced in a study of CD8+ T cells in alopecia areata (dated by TCRdb to the late 2010s). Sample time point, as interpreted from the label and publication: 24 weeks on oral tofacitinib. This sample's treatment or condition label indicates: oral pan-JAK inhibitor, 5-10 mg twice daily. Library prep was done by the immunoSEQ multiplex PCR assay. For TCR sequencing, RNA was extracted from every sample and reverse transcribed into cDNA to serve as template. Drawn from immuneACCESS, this table holds only the in-frame rearrangements with V and J called that TCRdb kept. Clones are partly lost; checked studies trace under half to an unresolved V gene and leave the rest unexplained. Counted in this sample were 250,000 to 300,000 clones; 58% of them appeared once. The ten top clones hold approximately 1.7% of the sample. Sequenced here: CD4+ T cells sorted from blood, sampled at week 24, from a patient treated with tofacitinib. These receptors all come from a human donor with alopecia areata.

This clone was detected a few times. The chain uses TRBV7-9 and TRBJ2-3; TRBD1 matches at 11 bases. Germline CDR1 SEHNR, CDR2 FQNEAQ (reference sequence). The CDR3 extends over 16 amino acids. V shed 5 bases, J shed 7 bases, and the junction held 11 bases outside the gene matches. CDR3: CASSALGQGASNTQYF. DNA of the CDR3: TGTGCCAGCAGCGCTCTCGGACAGGGGGCTTCGAATACGCAGTATTTT.

The chain uses TRBV2 and TRBJ1-1, with D unresolved. The germline V gene has CDR1 SNHLY and CDR2 FYNNEI. The CDR3 contains 14 residues. V was cut by 3 bases and J by 1 base, with 9 bases left in between. CDR3 amino acids: CASSESGENTEAFF. In DNA form, the CDR3 reads TGTGCCAGCAGTGAGTCTGGGGAGAACACTGAAGCTTTCTTT. The full variable domain, with the rest looked up from reference TRBV2 and TRBJ1-1, is EPEVTQTPSHQVTQMGQEVILRCVPISNHLYFYWYRQILGQKVEFLVSFYNNEISEKSEIFDDQFSVERPDGSNFTLKIRSTKLEDSAMYFCASSESGENTEAFFGQGTRLTVV.